This T cell receptor (beta chain) derives from a study of CD8 T cells in ankylosing spondylitis. The study's findings and limits: For ankylosing spondylitis blood, a TCR beta motif of eight or nine highly homologous variants appeared characteristic. Previous work reported some of these motif variants in the synovial fluid and blood of reactive arthritis.

Quantitative 5'-RACE with molecular barcodes produced the TCR beta libraries. TCRdb processed the 5' RACE reads anew with MiXCR; each CDR3 protein has one entry. The sample includes about 800,000 distinct CDR3 sequences, 12% of them seen just once. There are many counts of this clonotype. Its antigen is still unknown. The receptor was derived from a male donor with ankylosing spondylitis. Sample: blood, either unsorted or a sorted T cell fraction (not recorded which).

The CDR3 sequence is CSAQAGGYTEAFF. The CDR3 DNA is TGCAGTGCTCAGGCGGGAGGATACACTGAAGCTTTCTTT. The chain carries TRBV20-1 and TRBJ1-1; D gene uncertain. The CDR3 is 13 residues long. Germline V gene lookup returns CDR1 DFQATT and CDR2 SNEGSKA (reference sequence). Trimming took off 5 bases at V and 3 bases at J, with 13 bases between the two ends.